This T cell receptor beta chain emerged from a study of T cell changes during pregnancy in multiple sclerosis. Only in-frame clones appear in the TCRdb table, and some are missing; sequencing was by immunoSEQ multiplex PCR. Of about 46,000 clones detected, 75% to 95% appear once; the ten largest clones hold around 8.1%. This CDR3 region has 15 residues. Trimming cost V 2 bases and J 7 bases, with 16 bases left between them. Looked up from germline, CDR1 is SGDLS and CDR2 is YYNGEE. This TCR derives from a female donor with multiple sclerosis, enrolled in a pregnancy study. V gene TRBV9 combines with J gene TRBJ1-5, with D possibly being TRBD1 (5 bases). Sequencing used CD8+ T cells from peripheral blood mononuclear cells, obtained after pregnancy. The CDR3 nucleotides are TGTGCCAGCAGCGTGCAGGGTGGCCTGGGGCAGCCCCAGCATTTT. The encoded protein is CASSVQGGLGQPQHF.